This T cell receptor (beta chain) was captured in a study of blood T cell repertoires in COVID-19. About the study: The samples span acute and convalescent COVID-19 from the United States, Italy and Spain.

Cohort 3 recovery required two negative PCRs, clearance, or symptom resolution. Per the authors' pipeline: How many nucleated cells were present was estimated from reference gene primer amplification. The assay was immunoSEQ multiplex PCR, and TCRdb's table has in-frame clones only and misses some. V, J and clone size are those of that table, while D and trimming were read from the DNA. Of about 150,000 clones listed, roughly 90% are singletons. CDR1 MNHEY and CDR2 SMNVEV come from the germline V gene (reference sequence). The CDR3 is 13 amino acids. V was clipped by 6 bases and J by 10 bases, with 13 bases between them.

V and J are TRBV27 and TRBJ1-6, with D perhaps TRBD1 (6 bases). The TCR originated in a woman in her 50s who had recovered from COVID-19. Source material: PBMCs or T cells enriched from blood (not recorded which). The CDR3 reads CASRTGGGSPLHF. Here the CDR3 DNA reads TGTGCCAGCAGGACAGGAGGAGGCTCACCCCTCCACTTT.